The clone carrying this T cell receptor beta chain showed up just once. Its antigen remains unidentified. The source of the sample is a study of Graves' ophthalmopathy and Graves' hyperthyroidism. Study in general: The authors defined stable hyperthyroidism as no ophthalmopathy within 18 months of follow-up. Points from the study as a whole: Sensitivity reached just under 90% and specificity roughly 82% for a 13-signature model separating ophthalmopathy from stable hyperthyroidism. Among thyroid clonotypes expanded above 0.001 frequency, most also appeared in blood.

Diagnosis used clinical symptoms, serum thyroxine, TRAb, thyroid ultrasound and orbital computed tomography. Amplification from RNA transcripts yielded the TCR beta CDR3 regions. Amplification began with first-round RT-PCR using HTBI primers, then second-round multiplex PCR was performed. TCRdb fed the multiplex PCR reads into MiXCR, producing one record per CDR3 protein. Altogether around 1,200,000 distinct CDR3 sequences are present, 36% being singletons, with the ten largest covering 11%. The clonotype originates from an adult man with Graves' hyperthyroidism. The sample consisted of peripheral blood or thyroid tissue (not recorded which).

The DNA for the CDR3 is TGTGCCAGCAGCCTCCAAACACAGCCCCAGCATTTT. Translating it yields CASSLQTQPQHF. The genes are TRBV9 and TRBJ1-5; D unresolved. Germline CDR1 reads SGDLS; CDR2 reads YYNGEE. Between the trimmed V and J ends, which lost 4 bases and 7 bases, there was a span of 9 bases. This CDR3 is 12 amino acids long.